This T cell receptor beta chain was sequenced during a study of cytomegalovirus exposure and HLA in healthy donors. Study observations and caveats: When presence/absence was analysed, sequencing depth was taken to be roughly uniform across donors. In a later analysis, HLA-associated TCR beta chains were more clonally expanded than equally common others. Per a prior analysis, the majority of TCR beta V segments were productive roughly 87% or roughly 30% of the time. Overall, about 160 TCR beta chains were annotated as cytomegalovirus-associated.

In its sample, this clone was seen a few times. Its antigen is unknown. The PCR employed 60 Vbeta primers together with 13 Jbeta primers. Libraries were prepared by immunoSEQ multiplex PCR; TCRdb keeps only in-frame clonotypes and omits some of them. The table shows more than 100,000 clones, with about 9.1% occurring only once. This CDR3 contains 16 residues. Trimming shortened V by 0 bases and J by 5 bases, and 17 bases separated the two germline ends. Germline V gene sequence: CDR1 SGHRS, CDR2 YFSETQ. The receptor comes from a woman between 40 and 50 years old in good health and CMV-seropositive. Sequenced sample: PBMCs. The chain links TRBV5-1 to TRBJ1-1; a weak D match, TRBD1 (6 bases). This chain's CDR3 is CASSLEGLTGRTEAFF. Here the CDR3 DNA reads TGCGCCAGCAGCTTGGAGGGGTTGACAGGCAGAACTGAAGCTTTCTTT.